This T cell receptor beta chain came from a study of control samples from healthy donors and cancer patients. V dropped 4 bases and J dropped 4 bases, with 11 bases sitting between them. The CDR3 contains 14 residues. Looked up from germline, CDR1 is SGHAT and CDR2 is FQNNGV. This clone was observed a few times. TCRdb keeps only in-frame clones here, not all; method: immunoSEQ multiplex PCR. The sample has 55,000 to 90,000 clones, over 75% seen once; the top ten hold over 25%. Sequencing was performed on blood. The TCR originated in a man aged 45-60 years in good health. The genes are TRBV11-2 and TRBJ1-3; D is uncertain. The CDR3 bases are TGTGCCAGCAGCTCACCTCGGCTCGGAAACACCATATATTTT. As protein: CASSSPRLGNTIYF.